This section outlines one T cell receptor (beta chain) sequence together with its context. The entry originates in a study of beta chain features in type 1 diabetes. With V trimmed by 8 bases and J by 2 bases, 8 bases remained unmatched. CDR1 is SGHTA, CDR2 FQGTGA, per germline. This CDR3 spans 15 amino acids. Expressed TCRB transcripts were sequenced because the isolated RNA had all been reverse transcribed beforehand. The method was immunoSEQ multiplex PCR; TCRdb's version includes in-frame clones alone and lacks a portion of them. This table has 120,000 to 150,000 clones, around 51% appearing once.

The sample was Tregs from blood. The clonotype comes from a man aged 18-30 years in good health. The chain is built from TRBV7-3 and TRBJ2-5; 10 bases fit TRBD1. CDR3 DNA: TGTGCCAGCGGCCGACAGGGGGCACTTCAAGAGACCCAGTACTTC. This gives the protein CASGRQGALQETQYF.